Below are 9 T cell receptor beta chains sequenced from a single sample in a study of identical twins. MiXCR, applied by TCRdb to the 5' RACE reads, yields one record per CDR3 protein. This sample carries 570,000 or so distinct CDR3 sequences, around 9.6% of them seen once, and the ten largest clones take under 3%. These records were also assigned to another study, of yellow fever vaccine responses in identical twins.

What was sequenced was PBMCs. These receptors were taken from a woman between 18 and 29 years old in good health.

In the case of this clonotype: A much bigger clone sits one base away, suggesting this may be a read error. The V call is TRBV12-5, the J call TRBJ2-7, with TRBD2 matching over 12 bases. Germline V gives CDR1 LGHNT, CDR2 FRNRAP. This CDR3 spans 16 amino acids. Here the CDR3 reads CASGHWTSGISFEQYF. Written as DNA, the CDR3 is TGTGCTAGTGGCCATTGGACTAGCGGGATTTCCTTCGAGCAGTACTTC.

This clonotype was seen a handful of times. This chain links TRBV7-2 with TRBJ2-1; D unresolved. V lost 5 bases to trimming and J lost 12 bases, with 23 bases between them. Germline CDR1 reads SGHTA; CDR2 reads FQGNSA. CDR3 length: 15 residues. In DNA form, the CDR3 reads TGTGCCAGCAGCGGAGCACGGGCTCAGTCGTCGGGGCAGTTCTTC. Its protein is CASSGARAQSSGQFF.

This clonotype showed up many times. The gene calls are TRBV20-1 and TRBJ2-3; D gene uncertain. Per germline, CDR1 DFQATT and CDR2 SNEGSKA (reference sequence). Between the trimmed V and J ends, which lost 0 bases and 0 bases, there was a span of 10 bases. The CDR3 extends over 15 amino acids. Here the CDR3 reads CSARDGAVSTDTQYF. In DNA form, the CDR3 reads TGCAGTGCTAGAGATGGCGCGGTTAGCACAGATACGCAGTATTTT.

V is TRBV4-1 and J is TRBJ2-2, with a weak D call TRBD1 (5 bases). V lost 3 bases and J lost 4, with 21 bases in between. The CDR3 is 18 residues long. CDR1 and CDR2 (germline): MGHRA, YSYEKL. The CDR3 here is CASSQQKIGVIGTGELFF. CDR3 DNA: TGCGCCAGCAGCCAGCAGAAAATAGGGGTTATTGGCACCGGGGAGCTGTTTTTT.

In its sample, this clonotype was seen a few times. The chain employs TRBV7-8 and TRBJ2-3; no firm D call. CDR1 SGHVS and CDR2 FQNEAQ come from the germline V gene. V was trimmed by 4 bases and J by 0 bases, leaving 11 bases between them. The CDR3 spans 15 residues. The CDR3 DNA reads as TGTGCCAGCAGCTCCCTAGAACCTAGCACAGATACGCAGTATTTT. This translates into CASSSLEPSTDTQYF.

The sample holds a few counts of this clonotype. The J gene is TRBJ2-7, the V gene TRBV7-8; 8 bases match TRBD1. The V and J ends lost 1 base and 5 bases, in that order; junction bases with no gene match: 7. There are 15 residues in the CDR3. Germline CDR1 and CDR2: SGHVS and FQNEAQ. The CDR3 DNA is TGTGCCAGCAGCTTAGTGGGGGGACAGGTCCACGAGCAGTACTTC. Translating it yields CASSLVGGQVHEQYF.

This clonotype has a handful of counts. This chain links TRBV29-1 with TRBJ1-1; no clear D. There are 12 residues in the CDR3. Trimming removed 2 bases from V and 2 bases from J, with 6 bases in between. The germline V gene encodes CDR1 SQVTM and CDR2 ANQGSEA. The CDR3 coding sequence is TGCAGCGTTGAATTTGCTAACACTGAAGCTTTCTTT. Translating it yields CSVEFANTEAFF.

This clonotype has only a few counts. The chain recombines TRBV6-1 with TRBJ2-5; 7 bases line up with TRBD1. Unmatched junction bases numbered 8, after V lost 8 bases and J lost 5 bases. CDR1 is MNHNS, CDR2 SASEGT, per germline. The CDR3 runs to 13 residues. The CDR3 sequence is CASGTTGWETQYF. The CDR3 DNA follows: TGTGCCAGCGGAACGACAGGGTGGGAGACCCAGTACTTC.

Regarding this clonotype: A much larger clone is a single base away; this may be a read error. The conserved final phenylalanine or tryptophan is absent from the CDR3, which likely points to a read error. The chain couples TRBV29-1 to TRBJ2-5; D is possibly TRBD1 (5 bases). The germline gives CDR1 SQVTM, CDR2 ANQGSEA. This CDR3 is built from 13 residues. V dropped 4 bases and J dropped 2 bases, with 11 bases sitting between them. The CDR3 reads CSVGGQGQETQYL. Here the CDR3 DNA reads TGCAGCGTTGGAGGCCAGGGTCAAGAGACCCAGTACCTC.